A single sample is the source of the 29 T cell receptor beta chains below, sequenced in a study of blood T cells in healthy people across ages. A second about 7 to 11 cycle PCR used barcoded and J-beta primers. TCRdb re-called the 5' RACE reads with MiXCR, one entry per CDR3 protein. This sample has over 950,000 distinct CDR3 sequences, with 35% to 45% found just once. Sample: blood. All receptors come from a man between 18 and 29 years old in good health.

This chain connects TRBV4-3 to TRBJ2-3; D is possibly TRBD1 (6 bases). This CDR3 comprises 15 residues. The V gene's germline CDR1 is LGHNA and CDR2 YSLEER. Deletions cut 0 bases from V and 1 base from J, with 8 bases between. CDR3 nucleotides: TGCGCCAGCAGCCAAGATAACAGGGGCACAGATACGCAGTATTTT. Translated: CASSQDNRGTDTQYF.

The chain has TRBV6-2 or TRBV6-3 and TRBJ1-2, with D maybe TRBD1 (5 bases). Trimming removed 6 bases at V and 3 bases at J, with 11 bases between. Looked up from germline, CDR1 is MNHEY and CDR2 is SVGEGT. The CDR3 covers 13 residues. CDR3 sequence reads: CASRLDSDYGYTF. The CDR3 DNA reads TGTGCCAGCAGATTAGACAGCGACTATGGCTACACCTTC.

The sample holds a few counts of this clonotype. This chain joins TRBV27 and TRBJ2-1, with 7 bases matching TRBD1. J gave up 6 bases and V 3 bases, and 8 bases lay outside the gene matches. CDR3 length: 15 amino acids. The germline gives CDR1 MNHEY, CDR2 SMNVEV (reference sequence). The CDR3 sequence: CASSLGQYPSNEQFF. The DNA of the CDR3 is TGTGCCAGCAGTTTGGGACAGTACCCCAGCAATGAGCAGTTCTTC.

The CDR3 is CASSEGSYSNQPQHF. Here the CDR3 DNA reads TGTGCCAGCAGTGAGGGCAGCTATAGCAATCAGCCCCAGCATTTT. This rearrangement joins TRBV6-1 to TRBJ1-5; no firm D call. CDR1 and CDR2 from the germline V gene are MNHNS and SASEGT. Trimming left V 3 bases short and J 0 bases short, with 9 bases between. CDR3 length: 15 residues.

This clonotype turned up a few times. This chain joins TRBV27 and TRBJ2-3; 13 nucleotides line up with TRBD2. The V and J ends lost 4 bases and 3 bases, in that order; junction bases with no gene match: 7. Germline CDR1 is MNHEY and CDR2 is SMNVEV (reference sequence). The CDR3 covers 17 residues. In DNA, the CDR3 is TGTGCCAGCAGTTCCAGACTAGCGGGGGGCTTTACAGATACGCAGTATTTT. This encodes CASSSRLAGGFTDTQYF.

The rearrangement joins TRBV12-3 or TRBV12-4 to TRBJ2-3, with 10 bases matching TRBD2. The CDR3 has 17 amino acids. Germline trimming cut 5 bases from V and 0 bases from J; bases unmatched to any gene: 8. Written as DNA, the CDR3 is TGTGCCAGCAGTCCCCTGGGACTAGCGCCTAGCACAGATACGCAGTATTTT. Its protein product is CASSPLGLAPSTDTQYF.

This clonotype has a handful of counts. V is TRBV2 and J is TRBJ1-2; 7 bases map to TRBD1. Germline-derived CDR1 and CDR2 are SNHLY and FYNNEI. V was clipped by 5 bases and J by 4 bases; unmatched bases: 7. The CDR3 runs 14 residues. The CDR3 is CASSTGAEGYGYTF. The DNA of the CDR3 is TGTGCCAGCAGTACAGGGGCCGAGGGCTATGGCTACACCTTC.

The table lists this clonotype with a few counts. J is TRBJ1-2 and V is TRBV6-6, with D unclear. This CDR3 has 14 amino acids. In germline, CDR1 is MNHNY, CDR2 SVGAGI (reference sequence). With 8 bases removed from V and 0 bases from J, the gap between germline ends came to 13 bases. CDR3 bases: TGTGCCAGCGGCGCTAGGGAGTCTAACTATGGCTACACCTTC. This encodes CASGARESNYGYTF.

CDR3 residues: CATSATSGGGEQYF. CDR3 nucleotide sequence: TGTGCCACCAGTGCAACTAGCGGGGGGGGTGAGCAGTACTTC. The rearrangement joins TRBV24-1 to TRBJ2-7; 13 bases map to TRBD2. After removal of 5 bases from V and 7 bases from J, the junction contained 4 bases not matched to a gene. CDR3 size: 14 residues. Germline V gene lookup returns CDR1 KGHDR and CDR2 SFDVKD.

This clonotype was observed a handful of times. V usage is TRBV12-3 or TRBV12-4 and J usage is TRBJ1-1, with TRBD1 identical over 9 bases. This CDR3 has 12 amino acids. Germline trimming cut 8 bases from V and 3 bases from J; bases unmatched to any gene: 1. Here the CDR3 DNA reads TGTGCCAGCCGGACAGGGGACACTGAAGCTTTCTTT. It translates to CASRTGDTEAFF.

The rearrangement links TRBV21-1 to TRBJ1-2. TRBV21-1 is assigned pseudogene status. This CDR3 region has 16 residues. This CDR3 is CASSAGFQGLPYGYTF. The CDR3 DNA reads TGTGCCAGCAGCGCGGGATTCCAGGGCTTGCCCTATGGCTACACCTTC.

The V gene is TRBV15, the J gene TRBJ2-7; 7 nucleotides agree with TRBD1. The CDR3 spans 14 residues. After removal of 5 bases from V and 6 bases from J, the junction contained 10 bases not matched to a gene. Germline CDR1 reads LNHNV; CDR2 reads YYDKDF (reference sequence). Here the CDR3 DNA reads TGTGCCACCAGCGGTGGACAGGCGGATTCCGAGCAGTACTTC. Translation gives CATSGGQADSEQYF. The full variable domain, completed using reference TRBV15 and TRBJ2-7, is DAMVIQNPRYQVTQFGKPVTLSCSQTLNHNVMYWYQQKSSQAPKLLFHYYDKDFNNEADTPDNFQSRRPNTSFCFLDIRSPGLGDTAMYLCATSGGQADSEQYFGPGTRLTVT.

The V gene is TRBV6-5, the J gene TRBJ1-1; 9 positions agree with TRBD1. Germline loops: CDR1 MNHEY, CDR2 SVGAGI. After removal of 6 bases from V and 4 bases from J, the junction contained 9 bases not matched to a gene. The CDR3 contains 15 residues. CDR3 region: CASSLGTGFSTEAFF. The CDR3 nucleotides read TGTGCCAGCAGCCTCGGGACAGGGTTTAGCACTGAAGCTTTCTTT.

The rearrangement links TRBV6-2 or TRBV6-3 to TRBJ2-2, with a tentative D call TRBD1 (6 bases). V was shortened by 2 bases and J by 4 bases, with 11 bases between the two germline ends. Germline V lookup: CDR1 MNHEY, CDR2 SVGEGT. The CDR3 spans 15 residues. The CDR3 DNA reads as TGTGCCAGCAGTTACATACAGGGAACCACCGGGGAGCTGTTTTTT. It yields the protein CASSYIQGTTGELFF.

The V and J genes are TRBV29-1 and TRBJ2-3, with D possibly being TRBD1 (6 bases). This CDR3 has 14 amino acids. Germline V gene lookup returns CDR1 SQVTM and CDR2 ANQGSEA. V was cut by 1 base and J by 8 bases, with 16 bases left in between. The CDR3 region has the DNA TGCAGCGTTGAAGGGGGCCCACGAGGGGGTACGCAGTATTTT. It translates to CSVEGGPRGGTQYF.

V gene TRBV4-1 combines with J gene TRBJ2-1; D is uncertain. Trimming shortened V by 0 bases and J by 9 bases, and 9 bases separated the two germline ends. The CDR3 totals 13 residues. Germline CDR1 reads MGHRA; CDR2 reads YSYEKL. This CDR3 reads CASSQESVGEQFF. CDR3 DNA sequence: TGCGCCAGCAGCCAAGAAAGCGTCGGTGAGCAGTTCTTC.

There are many counts of this clonotype. This chain links TRBV27 with TRBJ1-1, with D unresolved. Germline V gene sequence: CDR1 MNHEY, CDR2 SMNVEV (reference sequence). Trimming stripped 5 bases from V and 0 bases from J, with 7 bases between. The CDR3 extends over 13 amino acids. This CDR3 is CASSPNLNTEAFF. CDR3 bases: TGTGCCAGCAGTCCCAACCTGAACACTGAAGCTTTCTTT.

The chain recombines TRBV14 with TRBJ2-7; possible D gene TRBD2, 5 bases. The germline CDR1 and CDR2 sequences are SGHDN and FVKESK. Trimming removed 0 bases at V and 5 bases at J, with 14 bases between. The CDR3 is 15 residues long. This chain's CDR3 is CASSQDRRFPHEQYF. CDR3 coding DNA: TGTGCCAGCAGCCAAGATAGGAGGTTTCCCCACGAGCAGTACTTC.

The chain is built from TRBV4-2 and TRBJ1-1, with D possibly matching TRBD1 (6 bases). This CDR3 is built from 14 residues. Trimming removed 3 bases from V and 5 bases from J, with 13 bases in between. The germline V gene encodes CDR1 LGHNA and CDR2 YNFKEQ. CDR3 protein: CASSQAGGATEAFF. Written as DNA, the CDR3 is TGTGCCAGCAGCCAGGCCGGGGGGGCGACTGAAGCTTTCTTT.

This clonotype was observed a single time. The chain has TRBV4-2 and TRBJ2-5; D not resolved. TRBJ2-1 matches the DNA end more closely, so the J call is doubtful. This CDR3 is 15 amino acids long. Germline-derived CDR1 and CDR2 are LGHNA and YNFKEQ. Here the CDR3 reads CASSQAPSDQETQFF. CDR3 sequence (DNA): TGTGCCAGCAGCCAAGCCCCTTCAGATCAAGAGACCCAGTTCTTC.

This clonotype was counted at least ten times. The CDR3 DNA sequence: TGTGCCAGCACCCAGGACTATGGCTACACCTTC. This codes for CASTQDYGYTF. The chain combines TRBV6-6 with TRBJ1-2; D is undetermined. The V gene's germline CDR1 is MNHNY and CDR2 SVGAGI (reference sequence). Trimming pared 7 bases from V and 3 bases from J, leaving 6 bases between. The CDR3 loop spans 11 amino acids.

V usage is TRBV27 and J usage is TRBJ1-5; D gene unclear. V gave up 2 bases and J gave up 9 bases, with 8 bases separating them. In germline, CDR1 is MNHEY, CDR2 SMNVEV (reference sequence). The length of the CDR3 is 12 residues. Here the CDR3 reads CASSLGEGPQHF. The CDR3 DNA sequence: TGTGCCAGCAGTTTAGGCGAGGGGCCCCAGCATTTT.

The chain joins TRBV9 to TRBJ1-1, with 7 nucleotides matching TRBD1. CDR3 length: 13 amino acids. The germline gives CDR1 SGDLS, CDR2 YYNGEE. V dropped 4 bases and J dropped 13; count of bases not matched to a gene: 13. The CDR3 region has the DNA TGTGCCAGCAGCCGGGGGTCCGGGACAGAGGTTTTCTTT. Amino acid sequence: CASSRGSGTEVFF.

This clonotype was counted many times. The J gene is TRBJ2-3, the V gene TRBV29-1; the D gene is possibly TRBD1 (6 bases). The CDR3 is made up of 11 amino acids. Germline V gene lookup returns CDR1 SQVTM and CDR2 ANQGSEA. Trimming removed 4 bases at V and 4 bases at J, with 6 bases between. The chain's CDR3 is CSVGQADTQYF. The CDR3 bases are TGCAGCGTTGGACAGGCAGATACGCAGTATTTT.

J is TRBJ1-2 and V is TRBV2; 10 bases agree with TRBD1. This CDR3 contains 14 residues. J lost 6 bases, V lost 6 bases, and 7 bases had no gene match. Germline CDR1 is SNHLY and CDR2 is FYNNEI. The DNA for the CDR3 is TGTGCCAGCAGATTAGGGACAGGGGTTGATGGCTACACCTTC. This translates into CASRLGTGVDGYTF.

Only a few counts were recorded for this clonotype. The chain has TRBV15 and TRBJ2-7; D is uncertain. Germline values: CDR1 LNHNV, CDR2 YYDKDF (reference sequence). CDR3 length: 15 residues. V was trimmed by 5 bases and J by 3 bases, leaving 17 bases between them. DNA for the CDR3: TGTGCCACCAGCCCAGTAGAGAGCAATTACTACGAGCAGTACTTC. Its translation is CATSPVESNYYEQYF.

V is TRBV6-2 or TRBV6-3 and J is TRBJ2-1; D possibly corresponds to TRBD1 (6 bases). Germline V gene data show CDR1 as MNHEY and CDR2 as SVGEGT. V was shortened by 8 bases and J by 3 bases, with 14 bases between the two germline ends. The CDR3 consists of 14 residues. The CDR3 coding sequence is TGTGCCAGCGGTAGACAGGCCCTCTACAATGAGCAGTTCTTC. This gives the protein CASGRQALYNEQFF.

This clonotype was detected ten times or more. The chain links TRBV12-3 or TRBV12-4 to TRBJ2-7, with D possibly matching TRBD1 (5 bases). CDR3 length: 12 residues. The V gene lost 5 bases and the J gene lost 3 bases, with 8 bases spanning the gap. The CDR3 spells CASSPGYYEQYF. DNA for the CDR3: TGTGCCAGCAGTCCAGGGTACTACGAGCAGTACTTC.

A single count supports this clonotype. The genes are TRBV10-3 and TRBJ2-2; TRBD2 might be the D (7 bases). This CDR3 has 15 residues. V lost 2 bases, J lost 5 bases, and 12 bases lay in between. CDR1 is ENHRY and CDR2 is SYGVKD in the germline V gene. The CDR3, as DNA: TGTGCCATCAGTGAGGGGGGGGGCCGGACCGGGGAGCTGTTTTTT. Its protein is CAISEGGGRTGELFF.